The present entry profiles one TCR beta chain with its context. Using immunoSEQ multiplex PCR, the repertoire was profiled, and TCRdb retains in-frame clones only, with some absent. The sample records fewer than 55,000 clones, 80% to 85% being singletons. The sample belongs to a study of OX40 agonist ivuxolimab in advanced cancers. Germline CDR1 and CDR2: LGHNA and YSLEER. The V end lost 0 bases, the J end lost 0 bases, and 14 bases lay between the germline ends. This CDR3 has 17 amino acids. The chain is built from TRBV4-3 and TRBJ1-1; D possibly corresponds to TRBD1 (5 bases). This TCR was recovered from an adult with an advanced solid tumor such as melanoma, head and neck, liver or kidney cancer. Sequenced here: CD4+ or CD8+ T cells sorted from blood, sampled in a trial of the OX40 agonist ivuxolimab. CDR3 nucleotide sequence: TGCGCCAGCAGCCAAGACGGGGGAGGACGACTGAACACTGAAGCTTTCTTT. Its protein is CASSQDGGGRLNTEAFF.